These 20 T cell receptor beta chains originate from one sample sequenced in a study of CD8 T cells in ankylosing spondylitis. TCRdb recomputed calls from the 5' RACE reads with MiXCR, one row per CDR3 protein. The table records 350,000 or so distinct CDR3 sequences, roughly 14% of them present only once. The sequencing input was blood, either unsorted or a sorted T cell fraction (not recorded which). The receptor set was obtained from a male donor with ankylosing spondylitis or in good health (not recorded which).

This clonotype came up a few times. The CDR3 DNA is TGTGCCAGCAGCCTCGACGACCTAGAGACCCAGTACTTC. Residues: CASSLDDLETQYF. The chain joins TRBV7-2 to TRBJ2-5; D call uncertain. Germline V gene data show CDR1 as SGHTA and CDR2 as FQGNSA. V lost 5 bases, J lost 4 bases, and 11 bases lay in between. This CDR3 is built from 13 residues. Drawing the rest from reference TRBV7-2 and TRBJ2-5, the complete variable domain is GAGVSQSPSNKVTEKGKDVELRCDPISGHTALYWYRQSLGQGLEFLIYFQGNSAPDKSGLPSDRFSAERTGGSVSTLTIQRTQQEDSAVYLCASSLDDLETQYFGPGTRLLVL.

The rearrangement links TRBV3-1 to TRBJ2-7; no firm D call. CDR1 and CDR2 (germline): LGHDT, YNNKEL (reference sequence). The CDR3 has 12 amino acids. The germline V and J ends were trimmed by 5 bases and 4 bases, with 9 bases remaining between them. CDR3 sequence: CASSASRYEQYF. In DNA, the CDR3 is TGTGCCAGCAGCGCATCCAGGTACGAGCAGTACTTC.

The V gene is TRBV12-3 or TRBV12-4, the J gene TRBJ2-2, with D hard to call. CDR3 size: 14 residues. Trimming removed 3 bases from V and 2 bases from J, with 7 bases in between. The CDR3 DNA is TGTGCCAGCAGTTTTAAGATAAACACCGGGGAGCTGTTTTTT. This encodes CASSFKINTGELFF.

There are a few counts of this clonotype. The V call is TRBV4-1, the J call TRBJ2-7, with TRBD1 identical over 7 bases. The CDR3 is 15 residues long. The germline V gene encodes CDR1 MGHRA and CDR2 YSYEKL. Trimming at V came to 4 bases and at J to 2 bases, leaving 8 bases not matched to a gene. The CDR3 bases are TGCGCCAGCAGCCCCACCCGGGACAGAGCCTACGAGCAGTACTTC. Translated, it gives CASSPTRDRAYEQYF.

CDR3 region: CASSILDREETQYF. The CDR3 region has the DNA TGTGCCAGCAGCATATTGGACCGAGAAGAGACCCAGTACTTC. J is TRBJ2-5 and V is TRBV11-1, with unresolved D. CDR1 and CDR2 (germline): SGHAT, FQDESV (reference sequence). V gave up 5 bases and J gave up 3 bases, with 13 bases separating them. The length of the CDR3 is 14 residues.

The V call is TRBV12-3 or TRBV12-4, the J call TRBJ1-4, with TRBD1 as a possible D gene (6 bases). The CDR3 extends over 14 amino acids. Trimming shortened V by 5 bases and J by 8 bases, and 15 bases separated the two germline ends. CDR3 nucleotide sequence: TGTGCCAGCAGTCCCGTGCCGGGGGCCGAAAAACTGTTTTTT. This codes for CASSPVPGAEKLFF.

This clonotype was observed at least ten times. The gene calls are TRBV5-1 and TRBJ2-3, with D maybe TRBD1 (5 bases). CDR1 is SGHRS and CDR2 is YFSETQ in the germline V gene. The CDR3 has 14 residues. The V and J ends lost 0 bases and 2 bases respectively, with 7 bases between them. CDR3 sequence reads: CASSLGQYTDTQYF. In DNA form, the CDR3 reads TGCGCCAGCAGCTTGGGACAGTACACAGATACGCAGTATTTT.

This clonotype appeared many times. The rearrangement links TRBV3-1 to TRBJ2-7; 11 bases line up with TRBD1. The ends lost 4 bases at V and 6 bases at J; junction bases unmatched: 5. CDR3 size: 14 residues. Germline V gene sequence: CDR1 LGHDT, CDR2 YNNKEL (reference sequence). The CDR3, as DNA: TGTGCCAGCAGCCCTGGACAGGGGGCGGGCGAGCAGTACTTC. Residues: CASSPGQGAGEQYF.

CDR3 DNA sequence: TGCGCCAGCAGCAGGGGACTAGTGCGCACAGATACGCAGTATTTT. Translating gives CASSRGLVRTDTQYF. The genes are TRBV5-1 and TRBJ2-3; TRBD2 matches at 8 bases. Germline CDR1 is SGHRS and CDR2 is YFSETQ. The CDR3 runs to 15 residues. V trimming: 4 bases; J trimming: 1 base; junction bases outside the gene matches: 5. The full variable domain, completed using reference TRBV5-1 and TRBJ2-3, is KAGVTQTPRYLIKTRGQQVTLSCSPISGHRSVSWYQQTPGQGLQFLFEYFSETQRNKGNFPGRFSGRQFSNSRSEMNVSTLELGDSALYLCASSRGLVRTDTQYFGPGTRLTVL.

The CDR3 DNA reads as TGTGCCAGCACGAAGGCCCAACAGGGGCTTAATGAAAAACTGTTTTTT. It yields the protein CASTKAQQGLNEKLFF. The V call is TRBV6-1, the J call TRBJ1-4, with 7 positions matching TRBD1. CDR3 length: 16 residues. Trimming at V came to 7 bases and at J to 4 bases, leaving 12 bases not matched to a gene. Germline V gene sequence: CDR1 MNHNS, CDR2 SASEGT.

This clonotype was counted ten times or more. V usage is TRBV12-3 or TRBV12-4 and J usage is TRBJ2-1; 12 bases are shared with TRBD2. The ends lost 6 bases at V and 8 bases at J; junction bases unmatched: 8. The CDR3 contains 15 residues. CDR3 sequence reads: CASRRLAGVIDEQFF. The DNA of the CDR3 is TGTGCCAGCAGACGACTAGCGGGAGTGATCGATGAGCAGTTCTTC.

This chain connects TRBV27 to TRBJ2-1; D is possibly TRBD1 (6 bases). Trimming stripped 3 bases from V and 8 bases from J, with 11 bases between. The CDR3 runs to 13 residues. Germline V CDR1 and CDR2: MNHEY, SMNVEV (reference sequence). The CDR3 sequence is CASSFRGRDEQFF. The CDR3, as DNA: TGTGCCAGCAGTTTCAGGGGTAGGGATGAGCAGTTCTTC.

This clonotype appeared many times. The chain employs TRBV5-1 and TRBJ1-5; D is uncertain. Trimming stripped 4 bases from V and 3 bases from J, with 11 bases between. CDR1 and CDR2 (germline): SGHRS, YFSETQ. The CDR3 is made up of 14 amino acids. The CDR3 sequence: CASSADGSNQPQHF. As DNA, the CDR3 is TGCGCCAGCAGCGCCGACGGTTCCAATCAGCCCCAGCATTTT.

The rearrangement uses TRBV30 and TRBJ2-1; no firm D call. The CDR3 is 14 amino acids. V lost 3 bases to trimming and J lost 7 bases, with 16 bases between them. Germline CDR1 reads GTSNPN; CDR2 reads SVGIG (reference sequence). CDR3 protein: CAWSLSTPANEQFF. The CDR3 DNA reads as TGTGCCTGGAGCCTCTCCACGCCGGCGAATGAGCAGTTCTTC.

The rearrangement joins TRBV4-2 to TRBJ2-1; maybe TRBD2 (5 bases). The CDR3 runs 15 residues. V was pared by 4 bases and J by 3 bases, with 13 bases between. Germline values: CDR1 LGHNA, CDR2 YNFKEQ. The CDR3 nucleotides are TGTGCCAGCAGCCCCGGGATCCCTGACTACAATGAGCAGTTCTTC. As protein: CASSPGIPDYNEQFF.

V is TRBV30 and J is TRBJ1-1, with D maybe TRBD1 (6 bases). Trimming shortened V by 8 bases and J by 1 base, and 14 bases separated the two germline ends. CDR1 and CDR2 from the germline V gene are GTSNPN and SVGIG (reference sequence). The CDR3 length is 13 residues. CDR3 DNA sequence: TGTGCCGAGGGGGGGACGGCGAACACTGAAGCTTTCTTT. Amino acid sequence: CAEGGTANTEAFF.

This clonotype was seen at least ten times. This chain connects TRBV5-1 to TRBJ1-1; D ambiguous. The germline gives CDR1 SGHRS, CDR2 YFSETQ. This CDR3 region has 12 residues. Between the trimmed V and J ends, which lost 4 bases and 1 base, there was a span of 5 bases. CDR3 amino acids: CASSKENTEAFF. The CDR3 coding sequence is TGCGCCAGCAGCAAAGAGAACACTGAAGCTTTCTTT.

CDR3 amino acids: CASSLTVVQGYTF. For the CDR3, the DNA is TGTGCCAGCAGCCTAACGGTGGTGCAAGGCTACACCTTC. This chain uses TRBV3-1 with TRBJ1-2; no clear D. This CDR3 is 13 amino acids long. Trimming cost V 4 bases and J 8 bases, with 14 bases left between them. The germline CDR1 and CDR2 sequences are LGHDT and YNNKEL (reference sequence).

This chain links TRBV5-1 with TRBJ2-7, with D unresolved. The V and J ends lost 5 bases and 1 base respectively, with 10 bases between them. The CDR3 loop spans 13 amino acids. Germline V lookup: CDR1 SGHRS, CDR2 YFSETQ. The CDR3 region has the DNA TGCGCCAGCAGTCGTTACGGATCCTACGAGCAGTACTTC. This codes for CASSRYGSYEQYF.

This clonotype was counted only a few times. The V call is TRBV20-1, the J call TRBJ2-7; TRBD1 aligns across 7 bases. Germline-derived CDR1 and CDR2 are DFQATT and SNEGSKA (reference sequence). V shed 2 bases, J shed 6 bases, and the junction held 10 bases outside the gene matches. The CDR3 sequence is 14 residues long. DNA of the CDR3: TGCAGTGCTAGACTGGGACAGCCTTCCCGCGAGCAGTACTTC. Its translation: CSARLGQPSREQYF.